The 9 T cell receptor beta chains below all came from one sample that was sequenced in a study of blood T cell repertoires in COVID-19. Only in-frame clones appear in the TCRdb table, and some are missing; sequencing was by immunoSEQ multiplex PCR. Among roughly 130,000 clones, 86% were seen once, and the ten largest hold about 4.5%. Sequencing input: peripheral blood. The source is a man aged 40-49 years with acute or convalescent COVID-19.

This clone was recorded once. V usage is TRBV5-1 and J usage is TRBJ2-1; TRBD2 matches at 9 bases. The germline CDR1 and CDR2 sequences are SGHRS and YFSETQ. CDR3 length: 17 amino acids. Germline trimming cut 1 base from V and 2 bases from J; bases unmatched to any gene: 7. The CDR3 sequence is CASSLTPSGTPYNEQFF. In DNA, the CDR3 is TGCGCCAGCAGCTTGACGCCTAGCGGGACCCCCTACAATGAGCAGTTCTTC.

Only one count was recorded for this clone. The gene calls are TRBV5-4 and TRBJ1-6; TRBD1 agrees at 8 bases. CDR3 length equals 15 residues. V lost 6 bases and J lost 6; bases outside the gene matches: 8. Germline V gene sequence: CDR1 SGHNT, CDR2 YYREEE (reference sequence). CDR3 coding DNA: TGTGCCAGCAACCCGGACAGGGTTCCTAATTCACCCCTCCACTTT. It translates to CASNPDRVPNSPLHF.

The gene calls are TRBV2 and TRBJ1-2; D is ambiguous. Germline loops: CDR1 SNHLY, CDR2 FYNNEI. V was cut by 2 bases and J by 0 bases, with 4 bases left in between. CDR3 length: 13 residues. The CDR3 DNA sequence: TGTGCCAGCAGTGAAAACTCTAACTATGGCTACACCTTC. It yields the protein CASSENSNYGYTF. The whole variable domain, remainder taken from reference TRBV2 and TRBJ1-2, is EPEVTQTPSHQVTQMGQEVILRCVPISNHLYFYWYRQILGQKVEFLVSFYNNEISEKSEIFDDQFSVERPDGSNFTLKIRSTKLEDSAMYFCASSENSNYGYTFGSGTRLTVV.

This clone was recorded many times. The chain has TRBV9 and TRBJ2-7; D is perhaps TRBD1 (6 bases). Trimming removed 0 bases from V and 7 bases from J, with 17 bases in between. Germline values: CDR1 SGDLS, CDR2 YYNGEE. The CDR3 has 15 residues. The CDR3 DNA reads TGTGCCAGCAGCGTAGAAGCGCTAGGGACATCTGAGCAGTACTTC. It encodes CASSVEALGTSEQYF.

The CDR3 loop is CASSLRGRTNYGYTF. The CDR3 coding sequence is TGTGCCAGCAGTTTAAGGGGCAGAACCAACTATGGCTACACCTTC. This chain joins TRBV27 and TRBJ1-2; D is possibly TRBD1 (5 bases). The CDR3 covers 15 residues. Germline V CDR1 and CDR2: MNHEY, SMNVEV (reference sequence). The V end lost 2 bases, the J end lost 2 bases, and 12 bases lay between the germline ends.

The chain employs TRBV6-2 or TRBV6-3 and TRBJ2-7; D is possibly TRBD2 (6 bases). Germline V gene sequence: CDR1 MNHEY, CDR2 SVGEGT. The CDR3 spans 14 residues. V lost 4 bases to trimming and J lost 2 bases, with 12 bases between them. Here the CDR3 reads CASSWRDPPYEQYF. Here the CDR3 DNA reads TGTGCCAGCAGTTGGCGGGATCCACCCTACGAGCAGTACTTC.

The chain carries TRBV30 and TRBJ1-2, with 11 bases fitting TRBD1. The CDR3 totals 16 residues. The germline V gene has CDR1 GTSNPN and CDR2 SVGIG (reference sequence). Germline trimming cut 2 bases from V and 8 bases from J; bases unmatched to any gene: 13. The CDR3 loop is CAWSRPKDRGLWGYTF. In DNA, the CDR3 is TGTGCCTGGAGTCGACCTAAGGACAGGGGGCTTTGGGGCTACACCTTC. Using reference TRBV30 and TRBJ1-2 for the parts outside the CDR3, the full variable domain is SQTIHQWPATLVQPVGSPLSLECTVEGTSNPNLYWYRQAAGRGLQLLFYSVGIGQISSEVPQNLSASRPQDRQFILSSKKLLLSDSGFYLCAWSRPKDRGLWGYTFGSGTRLTVV.

V usage is TRBV30 and J usage is TRBJ1-1; TRBD1 matches at 7 bases. CDR1 and CDR2 from the germline V gene are GTSNPN and SVGIG (reference sequence). This CDR3 has 13 residues. J gave up 7 bases and V 2 bases, and 7 bases lay outside the gene matches. The DNA for the CDR3 is TGTGCCTGGAGTCCTACAGGGGATAATGAAGCTTTCTTT. It specifies CAWSPTGDNEAFF. Based on the CDR3 plus reference TRBV30 and TRBJ1-1, the full variable domain is SQTIHQWPATLVQPVGSPLSLECTVEGTSNPNLYWYRQAAGRGLQLLFYSVGIGQISSEVPQNLSASRPQDRQFILSSKKLLLSDSGFYLCAWSPTGDNEAFFGQGTRLTVV.

This rearrangement joins TRBV10-3 to TRBJ2-1; 9 bases fit TRBD1. The V segment lost 10 bases and the J segment 10 bases; nucleotides outside the gene matches: 11. CDR1 and CDR2 from the germline V gene are ENHRY and SYGVKD. The CDR3 is 13 residues long. The CDR3 loop is CATRDREPEEQFF. The CDR3 DNA reads as TGTGCCACCCGGGACAGGGAGCCCGAAGAGCAGTTCTTC.